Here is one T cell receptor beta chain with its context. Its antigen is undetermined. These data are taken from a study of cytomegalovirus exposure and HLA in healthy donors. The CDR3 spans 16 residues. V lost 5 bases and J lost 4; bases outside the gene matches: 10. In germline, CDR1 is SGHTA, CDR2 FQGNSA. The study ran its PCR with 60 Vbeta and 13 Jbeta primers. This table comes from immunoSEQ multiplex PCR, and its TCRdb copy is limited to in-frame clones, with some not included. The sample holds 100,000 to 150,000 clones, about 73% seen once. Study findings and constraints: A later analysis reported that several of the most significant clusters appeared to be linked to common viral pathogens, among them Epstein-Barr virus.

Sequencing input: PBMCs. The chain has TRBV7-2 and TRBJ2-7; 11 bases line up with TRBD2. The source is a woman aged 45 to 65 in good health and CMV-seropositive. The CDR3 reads CASSRLAGGGVYEQYF. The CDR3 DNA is TGTGCCAGCAGCCGCCTAGCGGGGGGCGGCGTTTACGAGCAGTACTTC.